These 26 T cell receptor beta chains share one sample of origin, sequenced in a study of cytomegalovirus exposure and HLA in healthy donors. Assay: immunoSEQ multiplex PCR; the TCRdb copy retains only in-frame clones and omits some. The table shows about 140,000 clones, with 85% to 90% occurring only once. The material sequenced was PBMCs. Receptor source: a man in his late teens or twenties in good health and CMV-seronegative.

The chain employs TRBV19 and TRBJ2-7; D is perhaps TRBD2 (5 bases). The CDR3 length is 18 residues. Trimming shortened V by 1 base and J by 6 bases, and 25 bases separated the two germline ends. Germline V gives CDR1 LNHDA, CDR2 SQIVND (reference sequence). CDR3 sequence: CASSIVPPRGLLVSEQYF. The CDR3 DNA sequence: TGTGCCAGTAGTATAGTCCCACCCCGAGGGTTGCTAGTCTCCGAGCAGTACTTC.

The J gene is TRBJ1-2, the V gene TRBV25-1, with a tentative D call TRBD1 (6 bases). This CDR3 has 14 amino acids. Germline assignment: CDR1 MGHDK and CDR2 SYGVNS. Trimming removed 2 bases at V and 10 bases at J, with 17 bases between. The CDR3 loop is CASSEGWGLADYTF. CDR3 DNA sequence: TGTGCCAGCAGTGAAGGTTGGGGGCTTGCGGACTACACCTTC.

The J gene is TRBJ2-4, the V gene TRBV9, with TRBD1 as a possible D gene (6 bases). This CDR3 region has 13 residues. Germline V gene lookup returns CDR1 SGDLS and CDR2 YYNGEE. V lost 2 bases, J lost 7 bases, and 10 bases lay in between. The CDR3 spells CASSVDSRNIQYF. The DNA for the CDR3 is TGTGCCAGCAGCGTGGACAGCCGGAACATTCAGTACTTC.

This clone has just one count. V usage is TRBV6-6 and J usage is TRBJ1-1; 8 nucleotides line up with TRBD1. The CDR3 loop spans 16 amino acids. V lost 2 bases and J lost 4; bases outside the gene matches: 9. Germline V gene data show CDR1 as MNHNY and CDR2 as SVGAGI (reference sequence). CDR3 in DNA: TGTGCCAGCAGTTACGGGGCAGGGGGCTGGATCACTGAAGCTTTCTTT. Protein sequence: CASSYGAGGWITEAFF.

This chain uses TRBV2 with TRBJ1-2; D may be TRBD1 (5 bases). The ends were cut back, 3 bases at V and 7 bases at J, with 15 bases in the middle. This CDR3 contains 14 residues. The V gene's germline CDR1 is SNHLY and CDR2 FYNNEI. The CDR3 is CASSEEGLGGGYTF. CDR3 bases: TGTGCCAGCAGTGAGGAGGGACTGGGTGGTGGCTACACCTTC.

This clone was seen just once. This rearrangement joins TRBV29-1 to TRBJ2-5; perhaps TRBD1 as D (5 bases). Germline assignment: CDR1 SQVTM and CDR2 ANQGSEA. This CDR3 is built from 13 residues. The V and J ends lost 0 bases and 4 bases respectively, with 9 bases between them. The CDR3 is CSVEEGLRETQYF. In DNA form, the CDR3 reads TGCAGCGTTGAAGAGGGGCTACGAGAGACCCAGTACTTC.

V is TRBV19 and J is TRBJ1-1; TRBD1 matches at 7 bases. V shed 7 bases, J shed 0 bases, and the junction held 5 bases outside the gene matches. Germline CDR1 is LNHDA and CDR2 is SQIVND (reference sequence). The CDR3 spans 14 residues. As DNA, the CDR3 is TGTGCCAGTAAACCGGGACAGATGAACACTGAAGCTTTCTTT. It specifies CASKPGQMNTEAFF.

The CDR3 is CASSFNYGSGEQYF. DNA of the CDR3: TGTGCCAGCAGCTTTAATTACGGGAGTGGAGAGCAGTACTTC. The chain couples TRBV11-2 to TRBJ2-7; possible D gene TRBD2, 6 bases. CDR3 size: 14 residues. Trimming removed 3 bases from V and 7 bases from J, with 16 bases in between. Germline V gives CDR1 SGHAT, CDR2 FQNNGV.

The chain links TRBV4-2 to TRBJ2-2; 8 bases are shared with TRBD2. The CDR3 is made up of 18 amino acids. Per the germline V gene, CDR1 is LGHNA and CDR2 is YNFKEQ. Germline trimming cut 4 bases from V and 3 bases from J; bases unmatched to any gene: 13. CDR3 nucleotide sequence: TGTGCCAGCAGCCCCGCCGGCTCGCGGGGGGCACACACCGGGGAGCTGTTTTTT. Translated, it gives CASSPAGSRGAHTGELFF.

The rearrangement joins TRBV7-8 to TRBJ2-1, with 9 bases identical to TRBD2. Trimming at V came to 5 bases and at J to 5 bases, leaving 7 bases not matched to a gene. The CDR3 sequence is 15 residues long. Germline V gene lookup returns CDR1 SGHVS and CDR2 FQNEAQ. The CDR3 loop is CASSGLAGTDNEQFF. In DNA form, the CDR3 reads TGTGCCAGCAGCGGGCTAGCGGGGACTGACAATGAGCAGTTCTTC.

The rearrangement uses TRBV5-1 and TRBJ2-3; 10 positions agree with TRBD2. After removal of 4 bases from V and 3 bases from J, the junction contained 5 bases not matched to a gene. CDR1 is SGHRS, CDR2 YFSETQ, per germline. The CDR3 has 15 amino acids. CDR3 DNA: TGCGCCAGCAGCGAAAGCGGGAGGGGGACAGATACGCAGTATTTT. The encoded protein is CASSESGRGTDTQYF.

The rearrangement uses TRBV1 and TRBJ2-2; the table assigns TRBD1, which was not confirmed against the DNA. TRBV1 is annotated as a pseudogene. The CDR3 has 12 amino acids. Here the CDR3 reads CTSSQVHGELFF. Here the CDR3 DNA reads TGCACCAGCAGCCAAGTCCACGGGGAGCTGTTTTTT.

In its sample, this clone was seen once. The gene calls are TRBV15 and TRBJ1-5, with 7 bases aligning to TRBD1. Germline V gene lookup returns CDR1 LNHNV and CDR2 YYDKDF (reference sequence). This CDR3 has 14 amino acids. The ends lost 3 bases at V and 6 bases at J; junction bases unmatched: 5. The CDR3 bases are TGTGCCACCAGCAGGGCAGGGGGATTTCAGCCCCAGCATTTT. The encoded protein is CATSRAGGFQPQHF.

The chain couples TRBV6-5 to TRBJ2-5, with D perhaps matching TRBD1 (5 bases). Per germline, CDR1 MNHEY and CDR2 SVGAGI. V lost 8 bases, J lost 5 bases, and 21 bases lay in between. CDR3 length: 15 residues. CDR3 bases: TGTGCCAGCCTAACGACATCGCAGGGCGGCGAGACCCAGTACTTC. Encoded protein: CASLTTSQGGETQYF.

V usage is TRBV13 and J usage is TRBJ1-1, with 8 bases lining up with TRBD1. Germline V gene lookup returns CDR1 PRHDT and CDR2 FYEKMQ (reference sequence). V lost 5 bases and J lost 1; bases outside the gene matches: 3. The CDR3 is 14 amino acids. The DNA of the CDR3 is TGTGCCAGCAGCCCGGGGACAGGGAACACTGAAGCTTTCTTT. Encoded protein: CASSPGTGNTEAFF. The variable domain in full, with the rest retrieved from reference TRBV13 and TRBJ1-1, is AAGVIQSPRHLIKEKRETATLKCYPIPRHDTVYWYQQGPGQDPQFLISFYEKMQSDKGSIPDRFSAQQFSDYHSELNMSSLELGDSALYFCASSPGTGNTEAFFGQGTRLTVV.

The V and J genes are TRBV5-7 and TRBJ2-1; D possibly corresponds to TRBD2 (5 bases). TRBV5-7 is designated an ORF whose function remains uncertain. The CDR3 consists of 18 residues. V was shortened by 7 bases and J by 4 bases, with 27 bases between the two germline ends. In nucleotides, the CDR3 is TGTGCCAGCCGGCGGGCGGTCACTTCGTCCGGCTTATACAATGAGCAGTTCTTC. Residues: CASRRAVTSSGLYNEQFF.

The chain links TRBV6-1 to TRBJ1-5; 7 bases agree with TRBD1. The germline V gene has CDR1 MNHNS and CDR2 SASEGT. The CDR3 consists of 14 residues. J lost 2 bases, V lost 6 bases, and 4 bases had no gene match. DNA of the CDR3: TGTGCCAGCAGCCCAACAGGGGGCAATCAGCCCCAGCATTTT. This gives the protein CASSPTGGNQPQHF.

Here the CDR3 reads CASSYGTGLYTF. CDR3 nucleotide sequence: TGTGCCAGCAGTTATGGGACAGGGCTCTATACCTTC. The rearrangement uses TRBV6-5 and TRBJ1-2, with 9 bases identical to TRBD1. The CDR3 length is 12 residues. J was trimmed by 14 bases and V by 3 bases; bases with no gene match: 7. The germline V gene encodes CDR1 MNHEY and CDR2 SVGAGI.

The chain is built from TRBV5-1 and TRBJ1-2, with 10 bases fitting TRBD1. V shed 2 bases, J shed 0 bases, and the junction held 10 bases outside the gene matches. Germline loops: CDR1 SGHRS, CDR2 YFSETQ. This CDR3 region has 18 residues. The CDR3 DNA is TGCGCCAGCAGCTTTTCTTTGACAGGGGGCTCTTCTAACTATGGCTACACCTTC. Its protein is CASSFSLTGGSSNYGYTF.

The chain carries TRBV28 and TRBJ2-7; D perhaps matches TRBD2 (6 bases). Germline CDR1 MDHEN, CDR2 SYDVKM. V dropped 4 bases and J dropped 2 bases, with 33 bases sitting between them. This CDR3 region has 21 residues. CDR3 residues: CASSSPRGWREYGQLAYEQYF. Here the CDR3 DNA reads TGTGCCAGCAGTTCCCCCCGGGGGTGGCGGGAATACGGCCAACTCGCCTACGAGCAGTACTTC.

In this sample, this clone turned up once. This sequence joins TRBV2 and TRBJ2-5; weak D call: TRBD2 (5 bases). Looked up from germline, CDR1 is SNHLY and CDR2 is FYNNEI. Between the trimmed V and J ends, which lost 2 bases and 1 base, there was a span of 11 bases. There are 15 residues in the CDR3. The CDR3 is CASSEYGDFQETQYF. CDR3 DNA sequence: TGTGCCAGCAGTGAATACGGGGATTTCCAAGAGACCCAGTACTTC.

This sequence joins TRBV7-9 and TRBJ2-1, with 8 bases matching TRBD2. This CDR3 region has 15 residues. CDR1 SEHNR and CDR2 FQNEAQ come from the germline V gene (reference sequence). V dropped 1 base and J dropped 4; count of bases not matched to a gene: 3. This CDR3 is CASSLDSGKYNEQFF. CDR3 nucleotides: TGTGCCAGCAGCTTAGATAGCGGGAAATACAATGAGCAGTTCTTC.

This clone came up a few times. This rearrangement joins TRBV5-4 to TRBJ1-1; no clear D. Germline V lookup: CDR1 SGHNT, CDR2 YYREEE (reference sequence). This CDR3 region has 16 residues. The V and J ends lost 0 bases and 5 bases respectively, with 17 bases between them. The CDR3 DNA sequence: TGTGCCAGCAGCTTGGATCCCCCTCACTACGGGACTGAAGCTTTCTTT. Translation gives CASSLDPPHYGTEAFF.

The rearrangement links TRBV19 to TRBJ2-7; no firm D call. Looked up from germline, CDR1 is LNHDA and CDR2 is SQIVND (reference sequence). Trimming removed 6 bases at V and 4 bases at J, with 13 bases between. The CDR3 sequence is 13 residues long. CDR3 sequence (DNA): TGTGCCAGTAGCCCTGTGAACGGTTACGAGCAGTACTTC. Encoded protein: CASSPVNGYEQYF.

This rearrangement joins TRBV11-2 to TRBJ2-7; no clear D. V was shortened by 1 base and J by 5 bases, with 12 bases between the two germline ends. The CDR3 has 14 residues. Germline V CDR1 and CDR2: SGHAT, FQNNGV. The DNA for the CDR3 is TGTGCCAGCAGCTTAGTCCAAGAGGTAAACGAGCAGTACTTC. Residues: CASSLVQEVNEQYF.

This clone showed up just once. V usage is TRBV7-8 and J usage is TRBJ2-1; TRBD1 agrees at 7 bases. Germline V CDR1 and CDR2: SGHVS, FQNEAQ. With 5 bases clipped from V and 10 bases from J, the junction kept 5 bases outside the gene matches. The CDR3 totals 12 residues. This CDR3 is CASSSPTGEQFF. For the CDR3, the DNA is TGTGCCAGCAGCAGTCCGACAGGGGAGCAGTTCTTC.